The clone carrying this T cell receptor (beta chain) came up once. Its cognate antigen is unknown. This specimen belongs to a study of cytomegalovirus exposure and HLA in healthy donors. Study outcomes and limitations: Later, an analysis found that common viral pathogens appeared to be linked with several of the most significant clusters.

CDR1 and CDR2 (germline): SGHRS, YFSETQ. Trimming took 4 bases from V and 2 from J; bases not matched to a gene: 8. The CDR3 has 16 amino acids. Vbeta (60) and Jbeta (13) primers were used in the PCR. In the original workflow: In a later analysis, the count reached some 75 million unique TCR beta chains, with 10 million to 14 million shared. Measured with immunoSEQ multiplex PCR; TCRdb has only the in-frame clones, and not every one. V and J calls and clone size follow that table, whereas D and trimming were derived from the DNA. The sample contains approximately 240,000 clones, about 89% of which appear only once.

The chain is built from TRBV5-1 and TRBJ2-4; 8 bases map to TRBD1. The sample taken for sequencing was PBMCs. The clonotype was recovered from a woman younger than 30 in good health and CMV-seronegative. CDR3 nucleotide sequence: TGCGCCAGCAGCCGAGGACAGGGTCTAACCAAAAACATTCAGTACTTC. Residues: CASSRGQGLTKNIQYF.